This T cell receptor beta chain was identified during a study of Tregs in tolerant kidney transplant recipients. Broader study findings: In tolerant patients, donor-specific Tregs outgrew total Tregs, suggesting antigen-driven expansion.

Germline-derived CDR1 and CDR2 are SGHVS and FQNEAQ. The CDR3 consists of 13 residues. The trim removed 4 bases at V and 3 bases at J, leaving 3 bases unmatched. The nonmyeloablative bone marrow transplants came from related graft donors, with transient mixed chimerism. Produced via immunoSEQ multiplex PCR; TCRdb's table is partial and in-frame only. The table lists about 50,000 clones, about nine tenths of them singletons. A word on this clone: Its specificity is unknown.

The clonotype comes from a human patient who received a combined kidney and bone marrow transplant. Some of the T cells might come from the graft donor. The specimen comprised CD8+ T cells from blood (PBMCs), sampled 12 months after the transplant. This chain connects TRBV7-8 to TRBJ2-7; 7 nucleotides agree with TRBD2. The CDR3 loop reads CASSSSGRYEQYF. CDR3 nucleotides: TGTGCCAGCAGCTCTAGCGGTCGCTACGAGCAGTACTTC.